These 24 T cell receptor beta chains share one sample of origin, sequenced in a study of CD8 T cells in ankylosing spondylitis (dated by TCRdb to about 2017). Libraries were constructed by 5' RACE. Sequencing used an Illumina HiSeq 2500. Through fastp at Q25 and MiXCR, TCRdb rebuilt clones from the public reads, retaining in-frame beta chains. Each entry merges the rows of one CDR3 protein and shows their most common DNA and genes. This sample comprises about 190,000 distinct CDR3 sequences, roughly 13% of them detected only once. 9.5% to 12% of the sample goes to the ten largest clones. The sequencing input was blood, either unsorted or a sorted T cell fraction (not recorded which). The receptors shown here come from a female donor with ankylosing spondylitis or in good health (not recorded which).

The chain is built from TRBV7-9 and TRBJ2-7; D unclear. Trimming cost V 6 bases and J 3 bases, with 15 bases left between them. The CDR3 sequence is 14 residues long. From germline, CDR1 is SEHNR and CDR2 FQNEAQ (reference sequence). The CDR3 region is CASSYIPISYEQYF. The CDR3, as DNA: TGTGCCAGCAGTTATATACCAATTAGCTACGAGCAGTACTTC.

This clonotype was seen repeatedly, ten times or more. V usage is TRBV5-1 and J usage is TRBJ2-3, with D unclear. CDR3 length: 16 residues. V was shortened by 5 bases and J by 0 bases, with 16 bases between the two germline ends. CDR1 SGHRS and CDR2 YFSETQ come from the germline V gene. The DNA for the CDR3 is TGCGCCAGCAGTGACCTTAGGGCGGTTAGCACAGATACGCAGTATTTT. Translation: CASSDLRAVSTDTQYF.

V usage is TRBV12-3 or TRBV12-4 and J usage is TRBJ1-1, with D unresolved. V gave up 7 bases and J gave up 1 base, with 10 bases separating them. The CDR3 contains 13 residues. CDR3 sequence: CASTKDGNTEAFF. The CDR3 nucleotides read TGTGCCAGCACCAAAGACGGGAACACTGAAGCTTTCTTT.

This clonotype was recorded at least ten times. V is TRBV12-3 or TRBV12-4 and J is TRBJ2-5; D is unresolved. Trimming removed 6 bases from V and 5 bases from J, with 13 bases in between. This CDR3 contains 13 residues. In nucleotides, the CDR3 is TGTGCCAGCAGACCGCCGGCTGTCGAGACCCAGTACTTC. This gives the protein CASRPPAVETQYF.

There are many counts of this clonotype. The gene calls are TRBV7-2 and TRBJ2-7; D ambiguous. Trimming removed 1 base at V and 6 bases at J, with 16 bases between. The CDR3 contains 15 residues. Looked up from germline, CDR1 is SGHTA and CDR2 is FQGNSA. For the CDR3, the DNA is TGTGCCAGCAGCTTAGTCGTAGGGTTGGTGGGCGAGCAGTACTTC. It specifies CASSLVVGLVGEQYF.

This clonotype showed up many times. This chain uses TRBV6-1 with TRBJ2-7; 8 positions match TRBD2. Germline V CDR1 and CDR2: MNHNS, SASEGT. This CDR3 has 14 residues. V lost 8 bases to trimming and J lost 3 bases; unmatched junction nucleotides: 9. The CDR3: CASSREVLGYEQYF. CDR3 coding DNA: TGTGCCAGCTCGCGGGAGGTTTTAGGCTACGAGCAGTACTTC.

This chain connects TRBV7-9 to TRBJ2-2; no clear D gene. The CDR3 covers 14 residues. V was trimmed by 5 bases and J by 2 bases, leaving 9 bases between them. Germline CDR1 reads SEHNR; CDR2 reads FQNEAQ (reference sequence). The CDR3, as DNA: TGTGCCAGCAGCCAGACCCAAAACACCGGGGAGCTGTTTTTT. It codes for CASSQTQNTGELFF.

The chain uses TRBV7-2 and TRBJ2-1; the D gene could be TRBD1 or TRBD2 (5 bases each). Per germline, CDR1 SGHTA and CDR2 FQGNSA. The V end lost 2 bases, the J end lost 0 bases, and 14 bases lay between the germline ends. The CDR3 sequence is 17 residues long. In DNA form, the CDR3 reads TGTGCCAGCAGCTTAAGGGGAGTGGGCCTCTCCTACAATGAGCAGTTCTTC. Translation gives CASSLRGVGLSYNEQFF.

This clonotype was found a few times. J is TRBJ1-1 and V is TRBV5-1; D is unclear. The V gene's germline CDR1 is SGHRS and CDR2 YFSETQ. Trimming stripped 1 base from V and 1 base from J, with 14 bases between. The CDR3 extends over 16 amino acids. CDR3 residues: CASSLSTVAGNTEAFF. The CDR3 DNA reads TGCGCCAGCAGCTTGAGCACAGTCGCCGGGAACACTGAAGCTTTCTTT.

This clonotype came up many times. This sequence joins TRBV24-1 and TRBJ2-7; TRBD1 aligns across 8 bases. Germline CDR1 and CDR2: KGHDR and SFDVKD. The CDR3 covers 14 residues. J was trimmed by 4 bases and V by 7 bases; bases with no gene match: 8. Written as DNA, the CDR3 is TGTGCCACCAGCGCCGGGACAGGTCTATACGAGCAGTACTTC. It translates to CATSAGTGLYEQYF.

This clonotype appeared many times. The J gene is TRBJ2-7, the V gene TRBV5-6, with D unresolved. Per germline, CDR1 SGHDT and CDR2 YYEEEE. The CDR3 length is 15 residues. V was shortened by 1 base and J by 1 base, with 12 bases between the two germline ends. CDR3 coding DNA: TGTGCCAGCAGCTTGTTGGGATTCGGGTCCTACGAGCAGTACTTC. Translation: CASSLLGFGSYEQYF.

The CDR3 loop is CASRESDYTEAFF. In DNA form, the CDR3 reads TGTGCCAGCAGGGAATCAGACTACACTGAAGCTTTCTTT. The rearrangement joins TRBV12-3 or TRBV12-4 to TRBJ1-1, with D hard to call. V lost 6 bases to trimming and J lost 3 bases, with 11 bases between them. CDR3 length equals 13 residues.

Many counts were recorded for this clonotype. The chain combines TRBV6-4 with TRBJ2-2; D unresolved. The V end was cut by 0 bases, the J end by 2 bases, with 7 bases between. Germline values: CDR1 MRHNA, CDR2 SNTAGT. The CDR3 extends over 15 amino acids. The CDR3 nucleotides read TGTGCCAGCAGTGACTCGACCGGAAACACCGGGGAGCTGTTTTTT. Protein product: CASSDSTGNTGELFF.

This clonotype has at least ten counts. The CDR3 reads CASSLATSGRPGELFF. CDR3 nucleotide sequence: TGTGCCAGCAGCTTAGCAACTAGCGGGAGGCCCGGGGAGCTGTTTTTT. The chain joins TRBV7-2 to TRBJ2-2; 12 bases fit TRBD2. CDR3 length: 16 amino acids. The germline gives CDR1 SGHTA, CDR2 FQGNSA. Trimming cost V 0 bases and J 6 bases; bases outside gene matches: 2.

This clonotype came up many times. The CDR3 loop is CASSLYRGNTGELFF. CDR3 nucleotide sequence: TGCGCCAGCAGCTTGTACAGGGGGAACACCGGGGAGCTGTTTTTT. The V gene is TRBV5-1, the J gene TRBJ2-2; TRBD1 agrees at 7 bases. Germline V gives CDR1 SGHRS, CDR2 YFSETQ. The CDR3 loop spans 15 amino acids. V shed 1 base, J shed 1 base, and the junction held 1 base outside the gene matches.

This clonotype was observed at least ten times. V gene TRBV20-1 combines with J gene TRBJ2-1, with D hard to call. Trimming shortened V by 2 bases and J by 4 bases, and 15 bases separated the two germline ends. CDR1 is DFQATT and CDR2 is SNEGSKA in the germline V gene (reference sequence). CDR3 length: 15 residues. CDR3 DNA: TGCAGTGCTAGAATGGGTTTTTTGAGGTACAATGAGCAGTTCTTC. It codes for CSARMGFLRYNEQFF.

This clonotype has ten or more counts. The V gene is TRBV5-1, the J gene TRBJ2-1, with D tentatively TRBD1 or TRBD2 (6 bases each). Deletions cut 1 base from V and 9 bases from J, with 8 bases between. CDR3 size: 12 residues. Germline CDR1 reads SGHRS; CDR2 reads YFSETQ. The CDR3 coding sequence is TGCGCCAGCAGCTTGTCGGGGGCTGAGCAGTTCTTC. This encodes CASSLSGAEQFF.

This chain joins TRBV24-1 and TRBJ2-5, with D maybe TRBD2 (5 bases). Germline assignment: CDR1 KGHDR and CDR2 SFDVKD. V lost 4 bases and J 5 bases, leaving 10 bases between the germline ends. CDR3 length: 13 amino acids. CDR3 sequence: CATSDSSGETQYF. The DNA for the CDR3 is TGTGCCACCAGTGACAGTTCGGGGGAGACCCAGTACTTC.

This clonotype showed up just a few times. V usage is TRBV7-3 and J usage is TRBJ1-1, with D unresolved. The V gene's germline CDR1 is SGHTA and CDR2 FQGTGA. This CDR3 comprises 13 residues. V lost 4 bases to trimming and J lost 2 bases, with 8 bases between them. The CDR3 sequence: CASSSTYNTEAFF. Written as DNA, the CDR3 is TGTGCCAGCAGCTCCACATATAACACTGAAGCTTTCTTT.

The chain combines TRBV29-1 with TRBJ2-1, with 9 nucleotides matching TRBD2. CDR3 length equals 14 residues. Trimming at V came to 2 bases and at J to 8 bases, leaving 7 bases not matched to a gene. Germline CDR1 and CDR2: SQVTM and ANQGSEA. CDR3 nucleotides: TGCAGCGTTGAATATAGGCTAGCGGGACATGAGCAGTTCTTC. This gives the protein CSVEYRLAGHEQFF.

About this clonotype itself: Mismatch with germline at one junction end may stem from a read error. The chain combines TRBV11-3 with TRBJ2-1, with 13 positions matching TRBD2. This CDR3 comprises 15 residues. Germline V lookup: CDR1 SGHNT, CDR2 YENEEA. The CDR3 loop is CASRPLAGGYNEQLF. The DNA for the CDR3 is TGTGCCAGCAGACCACTAGCGGGGGGGTACAATGAGCAGCTCTTC.

This chain connects TRBV5-1 to TRBJ1-2, with 10 nucleotides matching TRBD1. Germline loops: CDR1 SGHRS, CDR2 YFSETQ. This CDR3 region has 15 residues. Trimming removed 4 bases from V and 4 bases from J; junction bases left unmatched: 7. The chain's CDR3 is CASSQDRGSVYGYTF. The DNA for the CDR3 is TGCGCCAGCAGCCAGGACAGGGGGTCTGTCTATGGCTACACCTTC.

This clonotype occurred a few times. The V gene is TRBV2, the J gene TRBJ1-4; 7 nucleotides match TRBD1. CDR3 size: 15 residues. Germline trimming cut 8 bases from V and 0 bases from J; bases unmatched to any gene: 6. Germline V gene lookup returns CDR1 SNHLY and CDR2 FYNNEI. The DNA of the CDR3 is TGTGCCAGCGGGGGGACAGTCGCAACTAATGAAAAACTGTTTTTT. It codes for CASGGTVATNEKLFF.

This clonotype was counted only a few times. The rearrangement links TRBV5-1 to TRBJ2-3; TRBD1 matches 8 bases. Unmatched junction bases numbered 13, after V lost 3 bases and J lost 1 base. The CDR3 spans 18 residues. Per the germline V gene, CDR1 is SGHRS and CDR2 is YFSETQ. The CDR3 sequence: CASSSFWQGAHGTDTQYF. The CDR3 nucleotides are TGCGCCAGCAGCTCATTTTGGCAGGGGGCGCATGGCACAGATACGCAGTATTTT.